The 12 T cell receptor beta chains reported below all come from one sample, sequenced in a study of T cell responses to AZD1222 COVID-19 vaccine. Using immunoSEQ multiplex PCR, the repertoire was profiled, and TCRdb retains in-frame clones only, with some absent. The repertoire holds about 140,000 clones, with around 93% as singletons. Specimen: peripheral blood, collected 28 days after the second AZD1222 dose. The receptor set was obtained from an adult who received the AZD1222 COVID-19 vaccine.

This sequence joins TRBV3-1 (or the pseudogene TRBV3-2) and TRBJ2-1; the match to TRBD1 covers 7 bases. J lost 7 bases, V lost 4 bases, and 7 bases had no gene match. Germline V lookup: CDR1 LGHDT, CDR2 YNNKEL (reference sequence). This CDR3 is 14 amino acids long. In nucleotides, the CDR3 is TGTGCCAGCAGCCCTCCGACAGGGTCAAATGAGCAGTTCTTC. This sequence encodes CASSPPTGSNEQFF.

The gene calls are TRBV7-6 and TRBJ1-2; D possibly corresponds to TRBD1 (6 bases). The germline CDR1 and CDR2 sequences are SGHVS and FNYEAQ. Trimming stripped 2 bases from V and 7 bases from J, with 17 bases between. The CDR3 is made up of 15 amino acids. DNA of the CDR3: TGTGCCAGCAGCTTAACCCCCACAGGGATGGGTGGCTACACCTTC. This encodes CASSLTPTGMGGYTF.

The chain links TRBV18 to TRBJ1-4; TRBD1 agrees at 7 bases. J lost 3 bases, V lost 5 bases, and 6 bases had no gene match. CDR3 length equals 15 residues. The germline V gene has CDR1 KGHSH and CDR2 LQKENI. This chain's CDR3 is CASSWMDRPNEKLFF. The CDR3 DNA follows: TGTGCCAGCTCATGGATGGACAGGCCTAATGAAAAACTGTTTTTT.

V usage is TRBV5-1 and J usage is TRBJ1-6; D unclear. V lost 4 bases, J lost 0 bases, and 8 bases lay in between. CDR3 length equals 15 residues. The V gene's germline CDR1 is SGHRS and CDR2 YFSETQ. The DNA for the CDR3 is TGCGCCAGCAGCCAAGGGAGCTCCTATAATTCACCCCTCCACTTT. Translated, it gives CASSQGSSYNSPLHF.

The chain uses TRBV4-1 and TRBJ2-2; D is possibly TRBD1 or TRBD2 (5 bases each). Trimming stripped 8 bases from V and 6 bases from J, with 28 bases between. The CDR3 length is 18 residues. Per the germline V gene, CDR1 is MGHRA and CDR2 is YSYEKL. The CDR3 DNA reads as TGCGCCAGCGGAGAGGGGCAGAACAAGAATACTTCTGCCGGGGAGCTGTTTTTT. Amino acids: CASGEGQNKNTSAGELFF.

This clone was found once. The chain combines TRBV18 with TRBJ1-2; no clear D. Germline-derived CDR1 and CDR2 are KGHSH and LQKENI. V lost 3 bases and J 3 bases, leaving 17 bases between the germline ends. The CDR3 is 16 residues long. The CDR3 nucleotides are TGTGCCAGCTCACCGTTCCAACTTTCTAGGGACTATGGCTACACCTTC. Its translation: CASSPFQLSRDYGYTF.

The rearrangement links TRBV4-3 to TRBJ1-1, with TRBD1 as a possible D gene (6 bases). Germline V gives CDR1 LGHNA, CDR2 YSLEER. The CDR3 is 14 residues long. V was trimmed by 1 base and J by 6 bases, leaving 12 bases between them. The chain's CDR3 is CASSQGPGQPEAFF. CDR3 nucleotides: TGCGCCAGCAGCCAAGGCCCCGGACAGCCTGAAGCTTTCTTT.

This clone was seen only once. V is TRBV9 and J is TRBJ2-1; 11 bases align to TRBD2. Germline V gives CDR1 SGDLS, CDR2 YYNGEE. Trimming at V came to 0 bases and at J to 0 bases, leaving 2 bases not matched to a gene. The CDR3 loop spans 17 amino acids. In DNA, the CDR3 is TGTGCCAGCAGCGTAGCTACTAGCGGGAGCTCCTACAATGAGCAGTTCTTC. It specifies CASSVATSGSSYNEQFF.

V usage is TRBV7-9 and J usage is TRBJ1-1, with D maybe TRBD1 (5 bases). The germline gives CDR1 SEHNR, CDR2 FQNEAQ (reference sequence). The CDR3 covers 13 residues. The V and J ends lost 3 bases and 1 base respectively, with 6 bases between them. The CDR3 reads CASSFQGNTEAFF. The CDR3, as DNA: TGTGCCAGCAGCTTTCAGGGGAACACTGAAGCTTTCTTT.

The rearrangement links TRBV28 to TRBJ2-4, with 13 bases matching TRBD2. Losses at the gene ends were 5 bases for V and 0 bases for J; bases not matched to a gene: 13. The CDR3 is 20 amino acids. Germline V CDR1 and CDR2: MDHEN, SYDVKM. The DNA of the CDR3 is TGTGCCAGCAGTCTGGGAGGACTAGCGGGAGTTTTCTTAGCCAAAAACATTCAGTACTTC. Its protein is CASSLGGLAGVFLAKNIQYF.

The chain links TRBV7-9 to TRBJ1-6; 9 positions match TRBD1. Per the germline V gene, CDR1 is SEHNR and CDR2 is FQNEAQ (reference sequence). V was pared by 5 bases and J by 13 bases, with 9 bases of the junction left unmatched. The CDR3 is 14 residues long. This CDR3 reads CASSPGTGTFPLHF. The CDR3 bases are TGTGCCAGCAGCCCCGGGACAGGGACCTTCCCCCTCCACTTT.

With respect to this clone: Other DNA sequences in this sample translate to the same CDR3. This rearrangement joins TRBV2 to TRBJ2-7, with D possibly called TRBD1 or TRBD2 (5 bases each). V lost 6 bases, J lost 4 bases, and 10 bases lay in between. The CDR3 covers 12 residues. Germline CDR1 reads SNHLY; CDR2 reads FYNNEI. CDR3 bases: TGTGCCAGCAGGGGGGACGGGTACGAGCAGTACTTC. Encoded protein: CASRGDGYEQYF.